Reported below is one T cell receptor (beta chain). The data were produced by immunoSEQ multiplex PCR, yet TCRdb's version contains in-frame clones alone and is incomplete. The top ten clones hold over 0.7% of a sample with approximately 280,000 clones, more than 75% of them seen once. This specimen belongs to a study of cytomegalovirus exposure and HLA in healthy donors. This CDR3 comprises 13 residues. Looked up from germline, CDR1 is MNHNY and CDR2 is SVGAGI (reference sequence). The V gene lost 8 bases and the J gene lost 3 bases, with 11 bases spanning the gap. Sequencing used PBMCs. This chain joins TRBV6-6 and TRBJ1-5; D gene ambiguous. The sequence was obtained from a woman under 30 in good health and CMV-seronegative. The CDR3 region has the DNA TGTGCCAGCGTAATCGGGGTCAATCAGCCCCAGCATTTT. Translating it yields CASVIGVNQPQHF.